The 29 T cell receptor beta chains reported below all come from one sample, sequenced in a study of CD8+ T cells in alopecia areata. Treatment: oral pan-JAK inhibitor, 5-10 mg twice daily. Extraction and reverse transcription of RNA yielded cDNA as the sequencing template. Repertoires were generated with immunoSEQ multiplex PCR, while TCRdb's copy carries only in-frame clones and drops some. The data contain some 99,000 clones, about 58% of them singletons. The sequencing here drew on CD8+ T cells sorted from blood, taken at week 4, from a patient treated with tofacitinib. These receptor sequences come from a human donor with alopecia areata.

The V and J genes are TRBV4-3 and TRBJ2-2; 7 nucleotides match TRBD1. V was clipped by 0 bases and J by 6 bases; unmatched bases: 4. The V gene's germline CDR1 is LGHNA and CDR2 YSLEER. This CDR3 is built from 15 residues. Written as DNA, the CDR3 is TGCGCCAGCAGCCAAGATCGGCAGGGGGCCGGGGAGCTGTTTTTT. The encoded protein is CASSQDRQGAGELFF.

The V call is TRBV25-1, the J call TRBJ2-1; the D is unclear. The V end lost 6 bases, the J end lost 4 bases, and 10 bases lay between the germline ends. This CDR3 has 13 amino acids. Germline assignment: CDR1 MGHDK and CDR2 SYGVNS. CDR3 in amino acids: CASSPTVYNEQFF. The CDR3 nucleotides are TGTGCCAGCAGCCCGACCGTTTACAATGAGCAGTTCTTC.

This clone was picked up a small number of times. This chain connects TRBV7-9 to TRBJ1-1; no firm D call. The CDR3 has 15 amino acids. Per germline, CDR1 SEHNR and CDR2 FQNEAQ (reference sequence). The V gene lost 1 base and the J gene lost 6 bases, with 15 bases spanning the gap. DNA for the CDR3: TGTGCCAGCAGCTTAGAGGGTGGGGTGTTTCCTGAAGCTTTCTTT. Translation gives CASSLEGGVFPEAFF.

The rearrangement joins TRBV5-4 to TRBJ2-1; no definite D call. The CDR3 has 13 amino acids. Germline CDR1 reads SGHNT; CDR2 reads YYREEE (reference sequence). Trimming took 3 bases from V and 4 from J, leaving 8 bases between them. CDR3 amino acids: CASSSENYNEQFF. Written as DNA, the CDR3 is TGTGCCAGCAGCTCGGAGAATTACAATGAGCAGTTCTTC.

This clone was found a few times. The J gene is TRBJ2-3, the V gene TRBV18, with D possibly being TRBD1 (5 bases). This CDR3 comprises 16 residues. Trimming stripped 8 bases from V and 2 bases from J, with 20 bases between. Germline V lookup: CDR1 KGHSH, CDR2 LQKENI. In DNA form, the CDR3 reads TGTGCCAGCGCCCCCCTGACAGAGACTTTCACAGATACGCAGTATTTT. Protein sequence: CASAPLTETFTDTQYF.

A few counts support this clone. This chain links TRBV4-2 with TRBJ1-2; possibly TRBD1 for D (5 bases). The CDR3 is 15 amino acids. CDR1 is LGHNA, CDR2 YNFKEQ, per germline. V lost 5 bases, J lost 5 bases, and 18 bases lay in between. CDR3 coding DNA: TGTGCCAGCAGCTTGGCCCTAACGGGGGTTTATGGCTACACCTTC. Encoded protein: CASSLALTGVYGYTF.

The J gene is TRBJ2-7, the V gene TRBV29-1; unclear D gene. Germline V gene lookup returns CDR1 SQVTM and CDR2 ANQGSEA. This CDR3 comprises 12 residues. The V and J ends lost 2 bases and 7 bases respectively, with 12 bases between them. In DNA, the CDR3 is TGCAGCGTTGAAAAAGGAGAGGATGAGCAGTACTTC. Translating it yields CSVEKGEDEQYF.

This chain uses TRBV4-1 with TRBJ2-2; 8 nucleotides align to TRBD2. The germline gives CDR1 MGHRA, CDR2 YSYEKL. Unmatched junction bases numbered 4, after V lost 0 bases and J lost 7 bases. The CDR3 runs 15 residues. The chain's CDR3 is CASSQERAGGGELFF. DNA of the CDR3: TGCGCCAGCAGCCAAGAACGGGCGGGAGGCGGGGAGCTGTTTTTT.

The CDR3 loop reads CASSQARGLSYEQYF. CDR3 coding DNA: TGCGCCAGCAGCCAAGCGCGGGGCCTGTCCTACGAGCAGTACTTC. V gene TRBV4-3 combines with J gene TRBJ2-7; possibly TRBD2 for D (6 bases). The CDR3 runs 15 residues. Between the trimmed V and J ends, which lost 1 base and 1 base, there was a span of 11 bases. Germline lookup yields CDR1 LGHNA and CDR2 YSLEER.

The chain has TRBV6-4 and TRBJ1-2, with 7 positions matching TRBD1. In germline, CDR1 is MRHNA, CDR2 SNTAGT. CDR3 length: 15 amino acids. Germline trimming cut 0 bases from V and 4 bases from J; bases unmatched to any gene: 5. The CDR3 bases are TGTGCCAGCAGTGACTCGTCAGGGGGAGGCTATGGCTACACCTTC. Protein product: CASSDSSGGGYGYTF.

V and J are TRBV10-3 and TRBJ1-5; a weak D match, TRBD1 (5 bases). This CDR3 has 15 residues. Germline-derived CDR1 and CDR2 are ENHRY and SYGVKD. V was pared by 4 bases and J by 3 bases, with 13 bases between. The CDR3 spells CAISALGGPNQPQHF. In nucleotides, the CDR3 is TGTGCCATCAGTGCCCTGGGGGGACCCAATCAGCCCCAGCATTTT.

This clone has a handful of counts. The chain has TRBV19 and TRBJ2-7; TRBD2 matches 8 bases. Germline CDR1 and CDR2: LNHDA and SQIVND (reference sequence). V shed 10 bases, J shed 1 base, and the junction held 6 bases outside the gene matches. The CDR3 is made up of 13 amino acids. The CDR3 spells CATSAGVSYEQYF. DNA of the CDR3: TGTGCCACATCAGCGGGAGTGTCCTACGAGCAGTACTTC.

CDR3: CASSVGDGPYEQYF. In DNA form, the CDR3 reads TGTGCCAGCAGCGTAGGGGACGGACCCTACGAGCAGTACTTC. V is TRBV9 and J is TRBJ2-7, with D tentatively TRBD1 or TRBD2 (5 bases each). V gave up 0 bases and J gave up 2 bases, with 9 bases separating them. Germline V CDR1 and CDR2: SGDLS, YYNGEE. The CDR3 runs to 14 residues.

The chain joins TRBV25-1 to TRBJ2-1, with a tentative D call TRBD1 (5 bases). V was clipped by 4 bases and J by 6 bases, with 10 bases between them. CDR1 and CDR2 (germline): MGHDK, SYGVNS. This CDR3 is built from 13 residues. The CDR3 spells CASSVGRVNEQFF. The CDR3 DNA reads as TGTGCCAGCAGTGTGGGCAGGGTCAATGAGCAGTTCTTC.

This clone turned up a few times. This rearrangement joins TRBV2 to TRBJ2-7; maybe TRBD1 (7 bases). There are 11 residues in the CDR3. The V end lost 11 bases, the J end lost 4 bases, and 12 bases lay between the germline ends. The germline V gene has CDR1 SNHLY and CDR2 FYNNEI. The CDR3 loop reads CAQQGGYEQYF. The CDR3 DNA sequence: TGTGCCCAGCAGGGGGGATACGAGCAGTACTTC.

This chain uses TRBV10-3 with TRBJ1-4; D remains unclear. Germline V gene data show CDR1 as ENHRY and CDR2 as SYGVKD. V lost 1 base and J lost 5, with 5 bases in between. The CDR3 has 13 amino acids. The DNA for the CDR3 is TGTGCCATCAGTGAGTACGGGAATGAAAAACTGTTTTTT. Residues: CAISEYGNEKLFF.

The CDR3 here is CASSSVGVNTGELFF. The DNA for the CDR3 is TGTGCCAGCAGTTCGGTCGGGGTTAACACCGGGGAGCTGTTTTTT. The chain has TRBV27 and TRBJ2-2; D is perhaps TRBD2 (5 bases). V was cut by 4 bases and J by 2 bases, with 11 bases left in between. The CDR3 has 15 residues. Germline V gene lookup returns CDR1 MNHEY and CDR2 SMNVEV (reference sequence).

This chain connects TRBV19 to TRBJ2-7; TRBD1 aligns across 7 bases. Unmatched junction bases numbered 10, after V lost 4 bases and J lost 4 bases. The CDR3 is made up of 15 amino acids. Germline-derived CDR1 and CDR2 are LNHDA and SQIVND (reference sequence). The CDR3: CASSTGDRVRYEQYF. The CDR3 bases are TGTGCCAGTAGTACGGGTGACAGGGTAAGATACGAGCAGTACTTC. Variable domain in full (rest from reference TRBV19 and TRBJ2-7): DGGITQSPKYLFRKEGQNVTLSCEQNLNHDAMYWYRQDPGQGLRLIYYSQIVNDFQKGDIAEGYSVSREKKESFPLTVTSAQKNPTAFYLCASSTGDRVRYEQYFGPGTRLTVT.

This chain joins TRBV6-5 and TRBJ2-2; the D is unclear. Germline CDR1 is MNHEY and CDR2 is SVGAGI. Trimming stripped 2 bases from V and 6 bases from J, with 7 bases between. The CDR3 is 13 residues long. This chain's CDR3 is CASSYRAAGELFF. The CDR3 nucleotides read TGTGCCAGCAGTTACCGGGCGGCCGGGGAGCTGTTTTTT.

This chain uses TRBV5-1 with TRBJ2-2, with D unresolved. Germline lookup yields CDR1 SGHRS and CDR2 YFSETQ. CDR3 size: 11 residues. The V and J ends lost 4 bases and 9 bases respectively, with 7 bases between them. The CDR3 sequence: CASSVGRELFF. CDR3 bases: TGCGCCAGCAGCGTTGGTCGGGAGCTGTTTTTT. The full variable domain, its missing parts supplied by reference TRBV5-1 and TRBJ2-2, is KAGVTQTPRYLIKTRGQQVTLSCSPISGHRSVSWYQQTPGQGLQFLFEYFSETQRNKGNFPGRFSGRQFSNSRSEMNVSTLELGDSALYLCASSVGRELFFGEGSRLTVL.

CDR3 nucleotides: TGTGCCAGCAGCTTAGCGGCAGGGTCCTACAATGAGCAGTTCTTC. Translation: CASSLAAGSYNEQFF. This rearrangement joins TRBV11-2 to TRBJ2-1, with D possibly being TRBD1 (5 bases). This CDR3 is built from 15 residues. The germline gives CDR1 SGHAT, CDR2 FQNNGV. Trimming pared 1 base from V and 1 base from J, leaving 8 bases between.

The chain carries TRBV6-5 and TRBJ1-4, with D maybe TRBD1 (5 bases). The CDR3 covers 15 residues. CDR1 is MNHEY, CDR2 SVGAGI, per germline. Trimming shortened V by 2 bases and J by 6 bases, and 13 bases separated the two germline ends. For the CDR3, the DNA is TGTGCCAGCAGTTACGGGCCCAGGGACGATGAAAAACTGTTTTTT. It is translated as CASSYGPRDDEKLFF.

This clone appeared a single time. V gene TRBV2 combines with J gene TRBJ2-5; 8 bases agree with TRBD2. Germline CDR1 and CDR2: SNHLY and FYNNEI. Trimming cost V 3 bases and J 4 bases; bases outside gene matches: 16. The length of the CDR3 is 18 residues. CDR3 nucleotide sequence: TGTGCCAGCAGTGAGGGGCGGGAGGCCCGCGAGGTGAGAGAGACCCAGTACTTC. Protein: CASSEGREAREVRETQYF.

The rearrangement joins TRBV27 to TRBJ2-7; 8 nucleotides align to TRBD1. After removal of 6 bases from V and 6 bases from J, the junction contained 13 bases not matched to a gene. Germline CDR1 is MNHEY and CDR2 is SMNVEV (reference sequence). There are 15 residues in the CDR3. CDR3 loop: CASRADRGPLSEQYF. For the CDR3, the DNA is TGTGCCAGCAGAGCCGACAGGGGACCTTTATCCGAGCAGTACTTC.

The CDR3 coding sequence is TGTGCCAGCAGTTTCCGAGGAGAGAAAAACATTCAGTACTTC. This sequence encodes CASSFRGEKNIQYF. The J gene is TRBJ2-4, the V gene TRBV28; D not resolved. The CDR3 sequence is 14 residues long. V was trimmed by 3 bases and J by 4 bases, leaving 10 bases between them. Germline CDR1 is MDHEN and CDR2 is SYDVKM.

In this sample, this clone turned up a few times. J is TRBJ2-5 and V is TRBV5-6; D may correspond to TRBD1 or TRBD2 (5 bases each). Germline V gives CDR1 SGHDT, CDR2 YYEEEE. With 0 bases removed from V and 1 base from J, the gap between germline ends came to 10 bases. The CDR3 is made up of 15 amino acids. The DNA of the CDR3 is TGTGCCAGCAGCTTGGTCCGGGACCTCCAAGAGACCCAGTACTTC. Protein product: CASSLVRDLQETQYF.

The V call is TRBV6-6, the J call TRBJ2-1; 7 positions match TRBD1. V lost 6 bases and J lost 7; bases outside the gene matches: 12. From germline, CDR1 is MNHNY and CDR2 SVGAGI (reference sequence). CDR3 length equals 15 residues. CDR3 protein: CASSREGGLTNEQFF. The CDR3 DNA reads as TGTGCCAGCAGCCGCGAAGGGGGCCTTACGAATGAGCAGTTCTTC.

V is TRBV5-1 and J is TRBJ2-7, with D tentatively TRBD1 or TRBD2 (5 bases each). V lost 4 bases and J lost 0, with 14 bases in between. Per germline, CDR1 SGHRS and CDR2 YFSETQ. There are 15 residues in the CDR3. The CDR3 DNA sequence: TGCGCCAGCAGCGACGGGACGGATAGCTCCTACGAGCAGTACTTC. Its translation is CASSDGTDSSYEQYF.

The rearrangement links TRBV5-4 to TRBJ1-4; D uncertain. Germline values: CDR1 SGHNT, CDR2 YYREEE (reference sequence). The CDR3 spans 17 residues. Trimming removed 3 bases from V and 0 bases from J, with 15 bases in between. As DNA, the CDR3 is TGTGCCAGCAGCTCGAAGGACGCTAGGGCAACTAATGAAAAACTGTTTTTT. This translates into CASSSKDARATNEKLFF.